This T cell receptor (beta chain) was captured by sequencing in a study of shared clonotypes between healthy human individuals. CD45RO-negative cells were positively selected for CCR7, leaving out terminally differentiated effector memory CD45RA+ cells. Adult donors, all healthy and HIV-negative, had no recent acute infections or vaccinations. Assay used: immunoSEQ multiplex PCR; TCRdb lists only in-frame clones, some missing. The sample gives about 2.1 million clones, just under 95% of which show up once; about 1.6% is in the top ten. Specimen: naive CD8+ T cells from PBMCs. The clonotype was recovered from a man between 18 and 35 years old in good health. Some clones in this sample may be carry-over from other donors' samples.

CDR3 DNA: TGTGCCAGCAGTATCAATTCCTACGAGCAGTACTTC. It is translated as CASSINSYEQYF. The chain is built from TRBV28 and TRBJ2-7; D unclear. The CDR3 loop spans 12 amino acids. V was cut by 5 bases and J by 1 base, with 6 bases left in between. Germline V gene data show CDR1 as MDHEN and CDR2 as SYDVKM.